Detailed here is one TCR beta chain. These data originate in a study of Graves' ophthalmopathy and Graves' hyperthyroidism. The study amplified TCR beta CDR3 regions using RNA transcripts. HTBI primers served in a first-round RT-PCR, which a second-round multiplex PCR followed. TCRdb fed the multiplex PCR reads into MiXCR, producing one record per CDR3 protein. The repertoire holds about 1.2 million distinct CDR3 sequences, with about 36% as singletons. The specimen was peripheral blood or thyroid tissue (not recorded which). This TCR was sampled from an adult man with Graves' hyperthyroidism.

CDR3 sequence reads: CASNPQGSGTGYTF. Written as DNA, the CDR3 is TGTGCCAGCAATCCACAGGGGAGTGGGACTGGCTACACCTTC. J is TRBJ1-2 and V is TRBV7-9; 7 bases agree with TRBD1. CDR3 length: 14 residues. V was pared by 7 bases and J by 7 bases, with 12 bases of the junction left unmatched. Germline lookup yields CDR1 SEHNR and CDR2 FQNEAQ (reference sequence).